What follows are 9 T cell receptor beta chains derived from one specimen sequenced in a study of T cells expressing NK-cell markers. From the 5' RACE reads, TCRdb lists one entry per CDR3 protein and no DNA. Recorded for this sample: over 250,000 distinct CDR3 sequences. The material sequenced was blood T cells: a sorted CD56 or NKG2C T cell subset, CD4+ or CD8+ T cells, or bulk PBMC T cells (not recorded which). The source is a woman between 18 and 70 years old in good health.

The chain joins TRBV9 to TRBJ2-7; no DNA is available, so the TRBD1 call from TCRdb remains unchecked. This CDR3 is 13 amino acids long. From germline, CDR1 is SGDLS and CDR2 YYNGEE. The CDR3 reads CASSATPEATKHF. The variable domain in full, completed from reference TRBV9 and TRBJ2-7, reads DSGVTQTPKHLITATGQRVTLRCSPRSGDLSVYWYQQSLDQGLQFLIQYYNGEERAKGNILERFSAQQFPDLHSELNLSSLELGDSALYFCASSATPEATKHFGPGTRLTVT.

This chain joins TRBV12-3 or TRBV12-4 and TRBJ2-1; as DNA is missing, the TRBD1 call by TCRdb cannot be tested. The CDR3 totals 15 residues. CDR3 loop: CASSLVTGGVGEQFF.

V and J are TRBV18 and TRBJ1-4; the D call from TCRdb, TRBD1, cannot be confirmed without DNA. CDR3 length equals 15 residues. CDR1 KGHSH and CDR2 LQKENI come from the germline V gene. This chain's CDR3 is CASSQPGQNNEKLFF.

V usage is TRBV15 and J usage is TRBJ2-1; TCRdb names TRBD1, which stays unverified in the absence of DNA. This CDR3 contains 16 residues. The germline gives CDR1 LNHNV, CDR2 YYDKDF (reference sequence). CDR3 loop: CATSRDRAGSTDEQFF.

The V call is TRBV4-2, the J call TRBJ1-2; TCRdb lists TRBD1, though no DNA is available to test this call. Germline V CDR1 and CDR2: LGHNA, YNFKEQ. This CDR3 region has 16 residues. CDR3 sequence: CASSQGRDGGNYGYTF.

CDR3: CASTSGGAVHEQFF. This chain connects TRBV7-2 to TRBJ2-1; TCRdb picks TRBD2, but there is no DNA to check that call. Germline CDR1 SGHTA, CDR2 FQGNSA. The CDR3 runs to 14 residues. Full variable domain (rest looked up from reference TRBV7-2 and TRBJ2-1): GAGVSQSPSNKVTEKGKDVELRCDPISGHTALYWYRQSLGQGLEFLIYFQGNSAPDKSGLPSDRFSAERTGGSVSTLTIQRTQQEDSAVYLCASTSGGAVHEQFFGPGTRLTVL.

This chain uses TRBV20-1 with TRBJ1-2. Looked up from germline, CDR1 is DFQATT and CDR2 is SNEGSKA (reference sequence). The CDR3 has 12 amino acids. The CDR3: CSAPPGDYGYTF.

The CDR3 loop is CASSFRGLVNTEAFF. The rearrangement uses TRBV5-6 and TRBJ1-1. The CDR3 has 15 amino acids. Germline CDR1 reads SGHDT; CDR2 reads YYEEEE.

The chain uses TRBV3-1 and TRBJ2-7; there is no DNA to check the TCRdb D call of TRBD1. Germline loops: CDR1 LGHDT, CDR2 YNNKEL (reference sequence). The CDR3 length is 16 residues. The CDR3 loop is CASSRKTGTLSYEQYF.